The 20 T cell receptor beta chains listed next were all sequenced from one sample in a study of T cell responses to AZD1222 COVID-19 vaccine. Using immunoSEQ multiplex PCR, the repertoire was profiled, and TCRdb retains in-frame clones only, with some absent. The top ten hold roughly 7.2% of the sample, which has 130,000 or so clones, over 90% seen once. Here the sequenced sample was peripheral blood, taken on day 0 of AZD1222 vaccination. The receptors here all came from an adult in good health.

CDR3 in amino acids: CASSLGGSNTEAFF. CDR3 nucleotide sequence: TGTGCCAGCAGTTTGGGGGGGTCGAACACTGAAGCTTTCTTT. The rearrangement joins TRBV28 to TRBJ1-1, with D possibly TRBD1 on 5 matching bases. The CDR3 runs to 14 residues. With 3 bases removed from V and 1 base from J, the gap between germline ends came to 9 bases. Germline V lookup: CDR1 MDHEN, CDR2 SYDVKM.

V is TRBV2 and J is TRBJ2-2, with 8 positions matching TRBD2. CDR3 length: 14 residues. With V trimmed by 7 bases and J by 1 base, 2 bases remained unmatched. Germline V gene lookup returns CDR1 SNHLY and CDR2 FYNNEI. This CDR3 is CASKAGVNTGELFF. For the CDR3, the DNA is TGTGCCAGCAAAGCGGGGGTGAACACCGGGGAGCTGTTTTTT. The variable domain in full, completed from reference TRBV2 and TRBJ2-2, reads EPEVTQTPSHQVTQMGQEVILRCVPISNHLYFYWYRQILGQKVEFLVSFYNNEISEKSEIFDDQFSVERPDGSNFTLKIRSTKLEDSAMYFCASKAGVNTGELFFGEGSRLTVL.

This clone was detected once. This sequence joins TRBV6-2 or TRBV6-3 and TRBJ2-4, with D possibly being TRBD2 (6 bases). The CDR3 has 18 amino acids. Germline CDR1 is MNHEY and CDR2 is SVGEGT. Trimming stripped 2 bases from V and 6 bases from J, with 23 bases between. As DNA, the CDR3 is TGTGCCAGCAGTTACCGGGAGTCCGGAGATCCGACGAGAAACATTCAGTACTTC. It translates to CASSYRESGDPTRNIQYF.

This sequence joins TRBV25-1 and TRBJ1-2; 7 positions agree with TRBD1. This CDR3 has 17 residues. Unmatched junction bases numbered 14, after V lost 0 bases and J lost 7 bases. The germline V gene has CDR1 MGHDK and CDR2 SYGVNS. DNA of the CDR3: TGTGCCAGCAGTGAATATTTTACAGGGGCAGCAGGTTTTGGCTACACCTTC. Translation gives CASSEYFTGAAGFGYTF.

V usage is TRBV30 and J usage is TRBJ1-2, with D possibly TRBD1 on 5 matching bases. The V gene's germline CDR1 is GTSNPN and CDR2 SVGIG (reference sequence). This CDR3 is 13 amino acids long. Trimming pared 2 bases from V and 6 bases from J, leaving 13 bases between. The CDR3 spells CAWSPGPGHGYTF. In DNA, the CDR3 is TGTGCCTGGAGTCCGGGACCCGGCCATGGCTACACCTTC.

The rearrangement uses TRBV2 and TRBJ1-2; TRBD1 might be the D (6 bases). This CDR3 has 14 residues. Trimming shortened V by 1 base and J by 6 bases, and 12 bases separated the two germline ends. The germline gives CDR1 SNHLY, CDR2 FYNNEI. CDR3 in DNA: TGTGCCAGCAGTGAAGAATGGCAGGGGAATGGCTACACCTTC. It codes for CASSEEWQGNGYTF.

This rearrangement joins TRBV4-2 to TRBJ2-3; 8 bases fit TRBD2. With 1 base clipped from V and 1 base from J, the junction kept 4 bases outside the gene matches. The germline CDR1 and CDR2 sequences are LGHNA and YNFKEQ. This CDR3 spans 16 amino acids. CDR3 residues: CASSQVWREGTDTQYF. The CDR3 nucleotides are TGTGCCAGCAGCCAAGTATGGCGGGAGGGCACAGATACGCAGTATTTT.

This clone is a singleton in its sample. This chain connects TRBV3-1 (or the pseudogene TRBV3-2) to TRBJ1-1, with 10 bases fitting TRBD1. V dropped 5 bases and J dropped 4; count of bases not matched to a gene: 13. This CDR3 has 17 amino acids. CDR1 is LGHDT and CDR2 is YNNKEL in the germline V gene (reference sequence). DNA of the CDR3: TGTGCCAGCAGCGAAACTTTCCTCCGGGACAGGGGCACTGAAGCTTTCTTT. As protein: CASSETFLRDRGTEAFF.

The V and J genes are TRBV6-1 and TRBJ1-5; no clear D gene. This CDR3 has 13 amino acids. V was clipped by 3 bases and J by 11 bases, with 14 bases between them. Germline lookup yields CDR1 MNHNS and CDR2 SASEGT. CDR3 residues: CASSDIAGRSQHF. CDR3 sequence (DNA): TGTGCCAGCAGTGATATTGCCGGTCGGTCCCAGCATTTT.

The chain carries TRBV2 and TRBJ2-7; tentatively, D is TRBD2 (6 bases). The CDR3 runs to 14 residues. The V and J ends lost 1 base and 3 bases respectively, with 10 bases between them. Germline V gene sequence: CDR1 SNHLY, CDR2 FYNNEI. The CDR3 loop reads CASSEGISGYEQYF. The CDR3 DNA reads as TGTGCCAGCAGTGAAGGCATTAGCGGCTACGAGCAGTACTTC.

This clone showed up just once. The genes are TRBV19 and TRBJ1-1; D not certain. Germline V gene data show CDR1 as LNHDA and CDR2 as SQIVND (reference sequence). V was shortened by 2 bases and J by 0 bases, with 16 bases between the two germline ends. The CDR3 extends over 17 amino acids. The CDR3 DNA sequence: TGTGCCAGTAGTATATCGGGCCCGGCGGGCTTGAACACTGAAGCTTTCTTT. Translating it yields CASSISGPAGLNTEAFF.

The V gene is TRBV12-3 or TRBV12-4, the J gene TRBJ2-5; D possibly corresponds to TRBD2 (5 bases). The length of the CDR3 is 12 residues. V gave up 10 bases and J gave up 5 bases, with 14 bases separating them. Here the CDR3 reads CATTEAGETQYF. The DNA for the CDR3 is TGTGCCACTACGGAGGCCGGGGAGACCCAGTACTTC.

The chain uses TRBV6-5 and TRBJ1-1, with D unclear. Germline V lookup: CDR1 MNHEY, CDR2 SVGAGI. The CDR3 sequence is 15 residues long. The V end was cut by 8 bases, the J end by 1 base, with 17 bases between. For the CDR3, the DNA is TGTGCCAGCGTACCGACCTATAGCGGGAACACTGAAGCTTTCTTT. Translated: CASVPTYSGNTEAFF.

This chain uses TRBV4-3 with TRBJ2-7, with 9 bases aligning to TRBD2. CDR3 length: 19 amino acids. V shed 4 bases and J 0 bases; nucleotides not matched to a gene: 16. Germline lookup yields CDR1 LGHNA and CDR2 YSLEER. CDR3 bases: TGCGCCAGCAGCCGGTCCCGAGGCGGGAGGGATGGTCCCTCCTACGAGCAGTACTTC. Translated, it gives CASSRSRGGRDGPSYEQYF.

The chain carries TRBV5-4 and TRBJ2-7, with D hard to call. This CDR3 comprises 14 residues. Germline V lookup: CDR1 SGHNT, CDR2 YYREEE (reference sequence). Trimming cost V 0 bases and J 5 bases, with 12 bases left between them. CDR3 protein: CASSLDYRRDEQYF. The DNA of the CDR3 is TGTGCCAGCAGCTTGGACTACCGTCGGGACGAGCAGTACTTC.

This chain joins TRBV6-5 and TRBJ2-6, with D perhaps matching TRBD1 (6 bases). Trimming removed 9 bases from V and 4 bases from J, with 13 bases in between. The CDR3 spans 14 residues. The germline CDR1 and CDR2 sequences are MNHEY and SVGAGI. This chain's CDR3 is CARVQGFGANVLTF. Here the CDR3 DNA reads TGTGCCAGAGTACAGGGTTTCGGGGCCAACGTCCTGACTTTC.

This clone was observed once. The chain employs TRBV7-2 and TRBJ1-2; D possibly corresponds to TRBD1 (6 bases). The CDR3 extends over 14 amino acids. Per germline, CDR1 SGHTA and CDR2 FQGNSA. Between the trimmed V and J ends, which lost 1 base and 2 bases, there was a span of 8 bases. CDR3 DNA: TGTGCCAGCAGCTTAGGGCAGGGGAACTATGGCTACACCTTC. This codes for CASSLGQGNYGYTF.

The chain couples TRBV28 to TRBJ1-1, with D possibly matching TRBD1 (6 bases). Germline lookup yields CDR1 MDHEN and CDR2 SYDVKM. This CDR3 contains 14 residues. Trimming cost V 7 bases and J 4 bases, with 16 bases left between them. Here the CDR3 reads CASIPGGGITEAFF. DNA of the CDR3: TGTGCCAGCATCCCCGGAGGGGGGATCACTGAAGCTTTCTTT.

The chain joins TRBV2 to TRBJ1-1; perhaps TRBD1 as D (5 bases). Germline V gives CDR1 SNHLY, CDR2 FYNNEI. This CDR3 is built from 14 residues. V was cut by 3 bases and J by 2 bases, with 10 bases left in between. CDR3 in DNA: TGTGCCAGCAGTGAGCTAGGGGCAAACACTGAAGCTTTCTTT. Its protein product is CASSELGANTEAFF.

This chain joins TRBV10-3 and TRBJ2-5; weak D call: TRBD1 (6 bases). In germline, CDR1 is ENHRY, CDR2 SYGVKD. The CDR3 runs 14 residues. Trimming removed 5 bases from V and 4 bases from J, with 14 bases in between. As DNA, the CDR3 is TGTGCCATCAGTCCAGGGGATTTAGGAGAGACCCAGTACTTC. Protein: CAISPGDLGETQYF.